These 7 T cell receptor beta chains share one sample of origin, sequenced in a study of blood T cell repertoires in COVID-19 (dated by TCRdb to about 2020). Libraries were constructed by the immunoSEQ multiplex PCR assay. The table comes from immuneACCESS by way of TCRdb, which keeps in-frame sequences with V and J called. Part of the clones is missing from these tables; in studies checked, under half for an unresolved V gene and the rest for unknown reasons. The sample data list 150,000 to 200,000 clones, and around nine tenths of these were observed just once. The ten biggest clones cover approximately 13% of the sample. Sample: peripheral blood. These receptors were obtained from a woman in her seventies with COVID-19, enrolled during active disease.

The sample holds a few counts of this clone. This chain uses TRBV24-1 with TRBJ1-2; D is uncertain. This CDR3 spans 12 amino acids. The germline CDR1 and CDR2 sequences are KGHDR and SFDVKD. The V end lost 4 bases, the J end lost 5 bases, and 7 bases lay between the germline ends. The CDR3, as DNA: TGTGCCACCAGTGACCCGGTATATGGCTACACCTTC. Protein product: CATSDPVYGYTF.

This chain uses TRBV20-1 with TRBJ2-5; a possible D gene is TRBD1 (6 bases). The V end was cut by 3 bases, the J end by 4 bases, with 9 bases between. This CDR3 has 12 amino acids. Germline CDR1 and CDR2: DFQATT and SNEGSKA (reference sequence). CDR3 loop: CSASPRGETQYF. CDR3 in DNA: TGCAGTGCTAGTCCCAGGGGAGAGACCCAGTACTTC.

CDR3 amino acids: CAIRREQGRGYNEQFF. CDR3 DNA: TGTGCCATCAGAAGAGAACAGGGAAGGGGATACAATGAGCAGTTCTTC. V gene TRBV10-3 combines with J gene TRBJ2-1; maybe TRBD1 (6 bases). This CDR3 region has 16 residues. V was pared by 6 bases and J by 4 bases, with 19 bases between. Germline CDR1 and CDR2: ENHRY and SYGVKD.

J is TRBJ2-2 and V is TRBV6-2 or TRBV6-3, with TRBD1 matching 8 bases. Trimming at V came to 3 bases and at J to 1 base, leaving 4 bases not matched to a gene. Germline CDR1 MNHEY, CDR2 SVGEGT. This CDR3 is built from 16 residues. As DNA, the CDR3 is TGTGCCAGCAGTTATCTGACAGGGGTGAACACCGGGGAGCTGTTTTTT. Amino acids: CASSYLTGVNTGELFF.

The chain uses TRBV24-1 and TRBJ1-5; the D gene is possibly TRBD1 (5 bases). CDR1 is KGHDR, CDR2 SFDVKD, per germline. V was clipped by 10 bases and J by 0 bases, with 9 bases between them. This CDR3 contains 13 residues. The CDR3 spells CATDRDSNQPQHF. CDR3 DNA: TGTGCCACAGACAGAGATAGCAATCAGCCCCAGCATTTT.

This clone was seen a handful of times. The genes are TRBV11-2 and TRBJ1-5; TRBD1 is a possible D gene (6 bases). The CDR3 is made up of 14 amino acids. V lost 3 bases to trimming and J lost 5 bases, with 11 bases between them. The germline CDR1 and CDR2 sequences are SGHAT and FQNNGV. DNA for the CDR3: TGTGCCAGCAGCTTCGGAGGGGGGGATCAGCCCCAGCATTTT. It translates to CASSFGGGDQPQHF. The complete variable domain, with remaining parts taken from reference TRBV11-2 and TRBJ1-5, reads EAGVAQSPRYKIIEKRQSVAFWCNPISGHATLYWYQQILGQGPKLLIQFQNNGVVDDSQLPKDRFSAERLKGVDSTLKIQPAKLEDSAVYLCASSFGGGDQPQHFGDGTRLSIL.

This chain uses TRBV3-1 (or the pseudogene TRBV3-2) with TRBJ1-2, with a tentative D call TRBD1 (6 bases). V shed 7 bases and J shed 3 bases, with 21 bases lying between them. The CDR3 runs to 16 residues. Germline CDR1 reads LGHDT; CDR2 reads YNNKEL (reference sequence). CDR3 DNA sequence: TGTGCCAGCAACCCGTACGTCCCGGACAGAGACTATGGCTACACCTTC. Its translation is CASNPYVPDRDYGYTF.